The next 21 T cell receptor beta chains were all read from a single sample in a study of control samples from healthy donors and cancer patients. Repertoires were generated with immunoSEQ multiplex PCR, while TCRdb's copy carries only in-frame clones and drops some. This table has roughly 130,000 clones, around 90% appearing once. The sample taken for sequencing was blood. The receptors originated from a man aged 18 to 29 in good health.

This chain uses TRBV19 with TRBJ2-1, with 10 positions matching TRBD2. CDR1 is LNHDA, CDR2 SQIVND, per germline (reference sequence). V lost 6 bases and J lost 5; bases outside the gene matches: 7. The CDR3 consists of 15 residues. CDR3 sequence: CASSPGTSENNEQFF. In nucleotides, the CDR3 is TGTGCCAGTAGCCCCGGGACTAGCGAAAACAATGAGCAGTTCTTC.

The gene calls are TRBV7-9 and TRBJ2-1; D is perhaps TRBD1 (6 bases). The CDR3 loop spans 14 amino acids. Per the germline V gene, CDR1 is SEHNR and CDR2 is FQNEAQ (reference sequence). Deletions cut 1 base from V and 5 bases from J, with 9 bases between. The DNA of the CDR3 is TGTGCCAGCAGCTTAGGGGACACCAACAATGAGCAGTTCTTC. It translates to CASSLGDTNNEQFF.

This clone was counted between two and nine times. This chain links TRBV7-9 with TRBJ1-3; TRBD1 aligns across 7 bases. J lost 1 base, V lost 4 bases, and 7 bases had no gene match. There are 16 residues in the CDR3. The germline gives CDR1 SEHNR, CDR2 FQNEAQ (reference sequence). Here the CDR3 DNA reads TGTGCCAGCAGCTCAGGGGGTGGCCAATCTGGAAACACCATATATTTT. Translating gives CASSSGGGQSGNTIYF.

The chain joins TRBV6-2 or TRBV6-3 to TRBJ2-5; 11 positions agree with TRBD2. V was clipped by 5 bases and J by 2 bases; unmatched bases: 7. Germline CDR1 and CDR2: MNHEY and SVGEGT. CDR3 size: 16 residues. CDR3 sequence (DNA): TGTGCCAGCAGTAGTCCATTAGCGGGGGGGCAAGAGACCCAGTACTTC. This codes for CASSSPLAGGQETQYF.

The genes are TRBV7-9 and TRBJ1-1, with 8 bases identical to TRBD1. This CDR3 region has 15 residues. Germline assignment: CDR1 SEHNR and CDR2 FQNEAQ (reference sequence). V shed 6 bases and J 1 base; nucleotides not matched to a gene: 7. The CDR3 bases are TGTGCCAGCAGATCCGGACAGGGTGAGAACACTGAAGCTTTCTTT. Protein: CASRSGQGENTEAFF.

This rearrangement joins TRBV2 to TRBJ1-1, with D uncertain. The CDR3 runs to 15 residues. Per the germline V gene, CDR1 is SNHLY and CDR2 is FYNNEI. Trimming removed 6 bases at V and 5 bases at J, with 19 bases between. In nucleotides, the CDR3 is TGTGCCAGCAGGGATTCCCGGGCCGTCTTGACTGAAGCTTTCTTT. Its protein product is CASRDSRAVLTEAFF.

A few counts support this clone. This chain joins TRBV11-1 and TRBJ2-1; 8 positions agree with TRBD1. Germline lookup yields CDR1 SGHAT and CDR2 FQDESV (reference sequence). The CDR3 is 12 residues long. The trim removed 6 bases at V and 9 bases at J, leaving 4 bases unmatched. In nucleotides, the CDR3 is TGTGCCAGCAGGGCCACAGGGGGTGAGCAGTTCTTC. Protein: CASRATGGEQFF.

The chain links TRBV7-7 to TRBJ2-5; TRBD2 aligns across 12 bases. With 5 bases clipped from V and 5 bases from J, the junction kept 12 bases outside the gene matches. Germline V gene sequence: CDR1 SSHAT, CDR2 FNYEAQ (reference sequence). There are 17 residues in the CDR3. CDR3: CASSQGLAGGQVETQYF. As DNA, the CDR3 is TGTGCCAGCAGCCAGGGGCTAGCGGGGGGGCAAGTGGAGACCCAGTACTTC.

The chain carries TRBV6-2 or TRBV6-3 and TRBJ2-1; the D is unclear. The CDR3 totals 13 residues. Germline CDR1 reads MNHEY; CDR2 reads SVGEGT. Trimming removed 0 bases from V and 3 bases from J, with 3 bases in between. CDR3 sequence reads: CASSYSVYNEQFF. The CDR3 nucleotides read TGTGCCAGCAGTTACTCGGTCTACAATGAGCAGTTCTTC.

The V and J genes are TRBV28 and TRBJ1-2; TRBD1 aligns across 7 bases. V lost 5 bases to trimming and J lost 3 bases; unmatched junction nucleotides: 3. This CDR3 is built from 13 residues. The germline V gene encodes CDR1 MDHEN and CDR2 SYDVKM. The CDR3, as DNA: TGTGCCAGCAGTCTCGACAGGGACTATGGCTACACCTTC. Translation: CASSLDRDYGYTF.

This clone has just one count. The gene calls are TRBV30 and TRBJ2-4, with a possible D match to TRBD2 (6 bases). CDR3 size: 14 residues. Trimming took off 1 base at V and 6 bases at J, with 13 bases between the two ends. Germline V CDR1 and CDR2: GTSNPN, SVGIG (reference sequence). The CDR3, as DNA: TGTGCCTGGAGTGCCGACGGGAGACGAAACATTCAGTACTTC. Protein sequence: CAWSADGRRNIQYF.

This clone came up a few times. The V call is TRBV5-1, the J call TRBJ2-2; possible D gene TRBD2, 6 bases. The germline CDR1 and CDR2 sequences are SGHRS and YFSETQ. The ends were cut back, 2 bases at V and 6 bases at J, with 11 bases in the middle. This CDR3 comprises 14 residues. CDR3 in amino acids: CASSFGGKPGELFF. CDR3 coding DNA: TGCGCCAGCAGCTTCGGCGGGAAACCCGGGGAGCTGTTTTTT.

J is TRBJ1-2 and V is TRBV6-2 or TRBV6-3, with 9 nucleotides matching TRBD1. V lost 1 base and J lost 4; bases outside the gene matches: 7. The CDR3 is made up of 16 amino acids. The germline gives CDR1 MNHEY, CDR2 SVGEGT. CDR3 loop: CASSYLTGTGSYGYTF. The CDR3 DNA follows: TGTGCCAGCAGTTACTTGACCGGGACAGGGAGCTATGGCTACACCTTC.

The rearrangement joins TRBV4-1 to TRBJ2-1; TRBD2 aligns across 7 bases. The CDR3 sequence is 14 residues long. Per the germline V gene, CDR1 is MGHRA and CDR2 is YSYEKL. Losses at the gene ends were 4 bases for V and 8 bases for J; bases not matched to a gene: 8. CDR3 DNA sequence: TGCGCCAGCAGCCCGATGGGGGGGTCGGATGAGCAGTTCTTC. It is translated as CASSPMGGSDEQFF.

This clone was seen only once. The chain uses TRBV6-5 and TRBJ2-4; 7 bases align to TRBD2. The CDR3 consists of 12 residues. V shed 6 bases and J 7 bases; nucleotides not matched to a gene: 3. Germline V lookup: CDR1 MNHEY, CDR2 SVGAGI. CDR3 loop: CASSREGNIQYF. The CDR3, as DNA: TGTGCCAGCAGCAGGGAGGGTAACATTCAGTACTTC.

The J gene is TRBJ2-7, the V gene TRBV6-5, with D uncertain. Germline assignment: CDR1 MNHEY and CDR2 SVGAGI. V shed 6 bases and J shed 6 bases, with 12 bases lying between them. The CDR3 covers 12 residues. The CDR3 reads CASRAGWGEQYV. Here the CDR3 DNA reads TGTGCCAGCAGGGCCGGGTGGGGCGAGCAGTACGTC.

The J gene is TRBJ2-1, the V gene TRBV7-8, with D tentatively TRBD1 (6 bases). Trimming cost V 2 bases and J 4 bases, with 9 bases left between them. Germline assignment: CDR1 SGHVS and CDR2 FQNEAQ. The CDR3 spans 14 residues. The CDR3 nucleotides read TGTGCCAGCAGCTTACGGCAGGGGTACAATGAGCAGTTCTTC. It codes for CASSLRQGYNEQFF.

V is TRBV9 and J is TRBJ2-1; D perhaps matches TRBD2 (6 bases). Looked up from germline, CDR1 is SGDLS and CDR2 is YYNGEE. The CDR3 contains 16 residues. The ends were cut back, 0 bases at V and 2 bases at J, with 12 bases in the middle. The CDR3 reads CASSVDWEVTYNEQFF. CDR3 nucleotides: TGTGCCAGCAGCGTAGATTGGGAGGTCACCTACAATGAGCAGTTCTTC.

This chain connects TRBV21-1 to TRBJ2-7; TRBD2 is the table's D call, not checked against the DNA. TRBV21-1 is classified as a pseudogene. The CDR3 loop spans 19 amino acids. The CDR3 nucleotides read TGTGCCAGCAGCAAAGCGACTAGAATTGAGGATCGTAAACTGTACGAGCAGTACTTC. This encodes CASSKATRIEDRKLYEQYF.

The J gene is TRBJ2-6, the V gene TRBV9; the D is unclear. Germline-derived CDR1 and CDR2 are SGDLS and YYNGEE. V shed 0 bases and J shed 2 bases, with 3 bases lying between them. CDR3 length: 14 amino acids. The CDR3 loop is CASSVAPGANVLTF. Written as DNA, the CDR3 is TGTGCCAGCAGCGTAGCCCCTGGGGCCAACGTCCTGACTTTC.

V and J are TRBV27 and TRBJ1-5, with a possible D match to TRBD1 (5 bases). The germline V gene encodes CDR1 MNHEY and CDR2 SMNVEV (reference sequence). V was pared by 8 bases and J by 3 bases, with 17 bases between. This CDR3 region has 15 residues. The CDR3 DNA is TGTGCCAGCCGGCCGGCGGGGACCCACAATCAGCCCCAGCATTTT. Protein: CASRPAGTHNQPQHF.